This is a list of T cell receptor beta chains from one sample in a study of vaccination effects on CD4 cells after COVID-19. These receptors' antigens are unknown. Data came from immunoSEQ multiplex PCR; TCRdb stores just in-frame clones and leaves some out. The sample contains roughly 15,000 clones, over 60% of which appear only once. The source was CD4+ T cells from PBMCs cultured with SARS-CoV-2 spike peptides, collected after COVID-19 vaccination. The receptor source for this set is a human donor who had a prior SARS-CoV-2 infection. Each CDR3 is given without its conserved first and last residue. D genes are given only for firm matches. Where a row states a size, it is once, few, many or the class of an expanded clone; other rows omit it.

TRBV5-4 TRBD2 13 NA ASSPTSGGYNEQF
TRBV29-1 NA 11 NA SVRSSYNSPLH
TRBV6-4 NA 10 NA ASSSTGDEQY
TRBV19 NA 13 NA ASSIGGDRFYGYT
TRBV7-8 NA 16 NA ASSSSRDWVYGTGELF
TRBV30 TRBD2 12 NA AWTGTSVYNEQF
TRBV7-2 TRBD1 13 NA ASSLLTGGVNEQY
TRBV4-3 TRBD2 14 NA ASSQGMSAGGDTQY
TRBV28 TRBD1 13 NA ASRTGTGGYQPQH
TRBV3-1/TRBV3-2 TRBD1 14 NA ASSQDGSGGSYEQY
TRBV12-3/TRBV12-4 NA 11 NA ASSWLRTGELF
TRBV19 TRBD1 12 NA ASSMDRIKNIQY
TRBV30 NA 11 NA AWSGIRNSPLH
TRBV27 NA 12 NA ASSRGVSTDTQY
TRBV10-3 NA 10 NA AISEVRETQY
TRBV4-2 NA 14 NA ASSPALGGGEYTQY
TRBV7-9 NA 12 NA ASSLEALSDEQY
TRBV5-1 TRBD1 12 NA ASSPRTGGDEQY
TRBV15 NA 15 once ATSRDNILRGAYGYT
TRBV5-8 TRBD1 14 NA ASSLGTGGREETQY
TRBV9 NA 13 NA ASSPGFFDNQPQH
TRBV7-2 NA 14 NA ASSLLSPGLQSPLH
TRBV7-2 NA 11 NA ASSLHFQETQY
TRBV11-3 NA 15 NA ASSPGYGTPSSYEQY
TRBV5-1 TRBD2 15 NA ASSETLAGGGGETQY
TRBV2 NA 12 NA ASAGPGRNSPLH
TRBV7-2 TRBD2 14 NA ASSSHSGRAADTQY
TRBV5-1 TRBD2 16 NA ASSLGRFSGRGTDTQY
TRBV11-2 TRBD1 13 NA ASSLGTGAYNEQF
TRBV5-8 NA 13 NA ASSGPGAYLRGQY